The rows below give T cell receptor beta chains drawn from one sample of a study of blood T cell repertoires in COVID-19. Clones were read by immunoSEQ multiplex PCR, and TCRdb kept only the in-frame ones, dropping some. Altogether 95,000 to 150,000 clones are present, 87% being singletons, with the ten largest covering under 30%. The sample was peripheral blood. The receptors come from a woman in her seventies with acute or convalescent COVID-19. The CDR3 runs from the conserved cysteine through the conserved F or W. The order of the fields is J gene, V gene, D gene, clone size, CDR3 DNA, CDR3 protein. A D gene is named only where the DNA matches it firmly. The listing skips clone size in some rows; elsewhere it reads once, few, many or a size class.

J: TRBJ1-2; V: TRBV28; D: TRBD1; size: .; DNA: TGTGCCAGCAGACGAACCGGGACAGGGGGTGGCTACACCTTC; CDR3: CASRRTGTGGGYTF
J: TRBJ1-1; V: TRBV5-1; D: .; size: .; DNA: TGCGCCACCCAGGGGAGCCCGAGCACTGAAGCTTTCTTT; CDR3: CATQGSPSTEAFF
J: TRBJ1-3; V: TRBV6-6; D: .; size: .; DNA: TGTGCCAGCAGTCCCACAGTCTCTGGAAACACCATATATTTT; CDR3: CASSPTVSGNTIYF
J: TRBJ1-2; V: TRBV6-1; D: .; size: .; DNA: TGTGCCAGCAGTGAAGTGGAGGGAAACTATGGCTACACCTTC; CDR3: CASSEVEGNYGYTF
J: TRBJ1-3; V: TRBV15; D: .; size: .; DNA: TGTGCCACCAGCAGAGATTACAGGGAGGGAAACACCATATATTTT; CDR3: CATSRDYREGNTIYF
J: TRBJ2-7; V: TRBV6-2/TRBV6-3; D: .; size: few; DNA: TGTGCCAGCAGTTCCAGACTGGCCTACGAGCAGTACTTC; CDR3: CASSSRLAYEQYF
J: TRBJ2-7; V: TRBV11-2; D: TRBD2; size: .; DNA: TGTGCCAGCAGCTTACGGCGACTAGCGGGGGGCGAGCAGTACTTC; CDR3: CASSLRRLAGGEQYF
J: TRBJ1-3; V: TRBV12-5; D: .; size: .; DNA: TGTGCTAGTGACAAAAGTCAGGGCTCTGGAAACACCATATATTTT; CDR3: CASDKSQGSGNTIYF
J: TRBJ2-3; V: TRBV7-7; D: .; size: .; DNA: TGTGCTAGCAGCTTAGGGGACGGTCGGGGGTTAGATACGCAGTATTTT; CDR3: CASSLGDGRGLDTQYF
J: TRBJ1-2; V: TRBV18; D: .; size: .; DNA: TGTGCCAGCTCACCAAGGAAGGGAGAGGGTGGCTACACCTTC; CDR3: CASSPRKGEGGYTF
J: TRBJ2-3; V: TRBV5-1; D: .; size: .; DNA: TGCGCCAGCAGCAACGCTCAGGGATCTAGCACAGATACGCAGTATTTT; CDR3: CASSNAQGSSTDTQYF
J: TRBJ2-7; V: TRBV3-1/TRBV3-2; D: .; size: once; DNA: TGTGCCAGCAGCCAAGATCGTCGACCCCCGCCTTTGGACTTGTCCTACGAGCAGTACTTC; CDR3: CASSQDRRPPPLDLSYEQYF
J: TRBJ2-5; V: TRBV11-2; D: TRBD2; size: few; DNA: TGTGCCAGCAGCAGGAGGCGGGCGGGGGGAGAGACCCAGTACTTC; CDR3: CASSRRRAGGETQYF
J: TRBJ2-1; V: TRBV28; D: TRBD2; size: .; DNA: TGTGCCAGCAGTTCACAACTAGCGGGGGGGGACAATGAGCAGTTCTTC; CDR3: CASSSQLAGGDNEQFF
J: TRBJ2-7; V: TRBV15; D: TRBD1; size: once; DNA: TGTGCCACCAGCAGAGAAGGGGGCCCCTCCTACGAGCAGTACTTC; CDR3: CATSREGGPSYEQYF
J: TRBJ1-6; V: TRBV4-2; D: TRBD1; size: .; DNA: TGTGCCAGCAGCCAAGCCGACAGGGCTGGGTATTCACCCCTCCACTTT; CDR3: CASSQADRAGYSPLHF
J: TRBJ2-7; V: TRBV18; D: TRBD2; size: .; DNA: TGTGCCAGCTCACTTTCTGCGGGGGGCTACGAGCAGTACTTC; CDR3: CASSLSAGGYEQYF
J: TRBJ2-2; V: TRBV13; D: .; size: few; DNA: TGTGCCCGCAGCGCCTGGGGGGGGGCCGCCGGGGAGCTGTTTTTT; CDR3: CARSAWGGAAGELFF
J: TRBJ1-1; V: TRBV5-1; D: .; size: .; DNA: TGCGCCAGCAGCTTAATGCCGGGTGAAACCACTGAAGCTTTCTTT; CDR3: CASSLMPGETTEAFF
J: TRBJ1-2; V: TRBV7-2; D: .; size: .; DNA: TGTGCCAGCAGCTCCGGGGGGGATAACTATGGCTACACCTTC; CDR3: CASSSGGDNYGYTF
J: TRBJ1-1; V: TRBV6-5; D: TRBD1; size: .; DNA: TGTGCCAGCAGTCTCGGACAGGGGGCGGTCACTGAAGCTTTCTTT; CDR3: CASSLGQGAVTEAFF
J: TRBJ2-7; V: TRBV7-9; D: TRBD1; size: .; DNA: TGTGCCAGCAGCTCAACCCGGGACAGGGGAGTCGAGCAGTACTTC; CDR3: CASSSTRDRGVEQYF
J: TRBJ2-5; V: TRBV6-5; D: .; size: once; DNA: TGTGCCAGCAGTTATGGGGGGTTGGTGGAGACCCAGTACTTC; CDR3: CASSYGGLVETQYF
J: TRBJ2-1; V: TRBV7-3; D: TRBD2; size: .; DNA: TGTGCCAGCAGCCCAAGCGGGGTTCCTTACAATGAGCAGTTCTTC; CDR3: CASSPSGVPYNEQFF
J: TRBJ1-2; V: TRBV9; D: .; size: few; DNA: TGTGCCAGCAGCGTAGACGGCTATGGCTACACCTTC; CDR3: CASSVDGYGYTF
J: TRBJ2-7; V: TRBV30; D: TRBD1; size: .; DNA: TGTGCCTGGCGGATAGCGCCAGGGGGTCTCGAGCAGTACTTC; CDR3: CAWRIAPGGLEQYF
J: TRBJ2-1; V: TRBV11-1; D: TRBD2; size: .; DNA: TGTGCCAGCAGCTTAGGGTTAGCGGGGCAGTTCTTC; CDR3: CASSLGLAGQFF
J: TRBJ1-6; V: TRBV4-1; D: TRBD1; size: .; DNA: TGCGCCAGCAGCCTCCGGACAGGACCTTCACCCCTCCACTTT; CDR3: CASSLRTGPSPLHF
J: TRBJ2-5; V: TRBV5-4; D: TRBD1; size: .; DNA: TGTGCCAGCAGCCCCTCACAGGGGGGCGCAGAGACCCAGTACTTC; CDR3: CASSPSQGGAETQYF
J: TRBJ2-3; V: TRBV6-5; D: TRBD1; size: few; DNA: TGTGCCAGCAGTTACTCGGGGGACAGTGCAGATACGCAGTATTTT; CDR3: CASSYSGDSADTQYF
J: TRBJ1-2; V: TRBV29-1; D: .; size: .; DNA: TGCAGCGTGGTACTTTTATATGGCTACACCTTC; CDR3: CSVVLLYGYTF
J: TRBJ2-1; V: TRBV7-3; D: .; size: .; DNA: TGTGCCAGCAGCTTACTCGCGGGGGCCCACTACAATGAGCAGTTCTTC; CDR3: CASSLLAGAHYNEQFF
J: TRBJ1-3; V: TRBV20-1; D: TRBD1; size: .; DNA: TGCAGTGCTAGGATGGGGGACAGGCTTTATTTT; CDR3: CSARMGDRLYF
J: TRBJ2-3; V: TRBV6-5; D: .; size: .; DNA: TGTGCCAGCAGTTACCAGGGCAGAAGCACAGATACGCAGTATTTT; CDR3: CASSYQGRSTDTQYF
J: TRBJ1-2; V: TRBV6-5; D: TRBD1; size: .; DNA: TGTGCCAGCAGTTACGGGGACAGGGACTATGGCTACACCTTC; CDR3: CASSYGDRDYGYTF
J: TRBJ1-2; V: TRBV3-1/TRBV3-2; D: .; size: .; DNA: TGTGCCAGCAGCCAACAGGGGAGGGTCTATGGCTACACCTTC; CDR3: CASSQQGRVYGYTF
J: TRBJ1-1; V: TRBV28; D: TRBD1; size: .; DNA: TGTGCCAGCAGTTTATCCGGACAGGGCAACACTGAAGCTTTCTTT; CDR3: CASSLSGQGNTEAFF
J: TRBJ1-1; V: TRBV6-6; D: .; size: .; DNA: TGTGCCAGCAGTCAACAGGGTAAGGACACTGAAGCTTTCTTT; CDR3: CASSQQGKDTEAFF
J: TRBJ1-3; V: TRBV15; D: TRBD1; size: .; DNA: TGTGCCACCAGCACACAGGGGAATAGAAACACCATATATTTT; CDR3: CATSTQGNRNTIYF
J: TRBJ2-3; V: TRBV7-9; D: .; size: .; DNA: TGTGCCAGCAGCTCTCACGGCGGAGCGTGGACGCAGTATTTT; CDR3: CASSSHGGAWTQYF
J: TRBJ2-3; V: TRBV19; D: TRBD2; size: .; DNA: TGTGCCAGTAGGCCGGGGGGGTACACAGATACGCAGTATTTT; CDR3: CASRPGGYTDTQYF
J: TRBJ2-3; V: TRBV18; D: TRBD2; size: once; DNA: TGTGCCAGCTCACCAGTTGCCAGCGGGGGCTCCACAGATACGCAGTATTTT; CDR3: CASSPVASGGSTDTQYF
J: TRBJ1-2; V: TRBV30; D: TRBD1; size: .; DNA: TGTGCCTGGAGAGTATTACAGGGGAACTATGGCTACACCTTC; CDR3: CAWRVLQGNYGYTF
J: TRBJ1-6; V: TRBV7-2; D: TRBD1; size: .; DNA: TGTGCCAGCAGCTCCAGGGGGTTCAATTCACCCCTCCACTTT; CDR3: CASSSRGFNSPLHF
J: TRBJ1-2; V: TRBV2; D: .; size: few; DNA: TGTGCCAGCAGTGATCAGGGTAACTATGGCTACACCTTC; CDR3: CASSDQGNYGYTF
J: TRBJ2-1; V: TRBV2; D: TRBD2; size: .; DNA: TGTGCCAGCAGTAATAGCGGGGGGGTCTACAATGAGCAGTTCTTC; CDR3: CASSNSGGVYNEQFF
J: TRBJ1-1; V: TRBV29-1; D: .; size: once; DNA: TGCAGCGTAAATGACGGGAGATACACTGAAGCTTTCTTT; CDR3: CSVNDGRYTEAFF
J: TRBJ1-1; V: TRBV12-5; D: .; size: once; DNA: TGTGCTAGTGGTTTAAAGGAAATTAGGGGAGCTTTCTTT; CDR3: CASGLKEIRGAFF
J: TRBJ2-5; V: TRBV14; D: TRBD1; size: .; DNA: TGTGCCAGCAGCCAAGGACCCAGGACAGGAGCACAAGAGACCCAGTACTTC; CDR3: CASSQGPRTGAQETQYF
J: TRBJ1-5; V: TRBV28; D: .; size: .; DNA: TGTGCCAGCAACCAGCCTGGTGGAGACAATCAGCCCCAGCATTTT; CDR3: CASNQPGGDNQPQHF
J: TRBJ1-5; V: TRBV6-4; D: .; size: .; DNA: TGTGCCAGCGCCCTTACGAGTGGAGGCAATCAGCCCCAGCATTTT; CDR3: CASALTSGGNQPQHF
J: TRBJ2-7; V: TRBV7-6; D: TRBD2; size: few; DNA: TGTGCCAGCAGCCCAGCGGGAACACTCCTCTCCGAGCAGTACTTC; CDR3: CASSPAGTLLSEQYF
J: TRBJ2-5; V: TRBV2; D: TRBD2; size: .; DNA: TGTGCCAGCAACCAACTAGCGGGGGGGCAAGAGACCCAGTACTTC; CDR3: CASNQLAGGQETQYF
J: TRBJ2-7; V: TRBV30; D: .; size: once; DNA: TGTGCCTGGACCCCGCCGGCGAGGGCCGAGCAGTACTTC; CDR3: CAWTPPARAEQYF
J: TRBJ2-1; V: TRBV2; D: .; size: once; DNA: TGTGCCAGCATCCAAAGGGGGAACAATGAGCAGTTCTTC; CDR3: CASIQRGNNEQFF
J: TRBJ1-5; V: TRBV30; D: TRBD1; size: .; DNA: TGTGCCTGGAGTGGGGGACAGAATCAGCCCCAGCATTTT; CDR3: CAWSGGQNQPQHF
J: TRBJ1-2; V: TRBV27; D: TRBD1; size: .; DNA: TGTGCCAGCAGTTTATCGGCAGGGGGCGCCTATGGCTACACCTTC; CDR3: CASSLSAGGAYGYTF